This T cell receptor (beta chain) was recorded in a study of blood T cell repertoires in COVID-19. The overall study: COVID-19 samples collected from the United States, Italy and Spain covered acute and convalescent phases. In each case, the material was cDNA or gDNA derived from T cells, B-cell-depleted T cells, or PBMCs.

This clone was detected once. Source study methods: Reference gene primer amplification yielded estimated nucleated cell counts. Some clones are missing from TCRdb's copy, which holds only in-frame ones; the method was immunoSEQ multiplex PCR. D and trimming come from the DNA, and the V and J calls and clone size come from that table. The sample contains about 440,000 clones, around 88% of which appear only once. Trimming took 6 bases from V and 8 from J; bases not matched to a gene: 7. The germline CDR1 and CDR2 sequences are MNHEY and SVGAGI. This CDR3 comprises 14 residues. The specimen sequenced was peripheral blood. The J gene is TRBJ2-1, the V gene TRBV6-5, with 10 bases that match TRBD2. The receptor was derived from a woman aged 25 to 45 with acute or convalescent COVID-19. CDR3: CASSSGTSVDEQFF. The CDR3 DNA sequence: TGTGCCAGCAGCTCCGGGACTAGCGTCGATGAGCAGTTCTTC.